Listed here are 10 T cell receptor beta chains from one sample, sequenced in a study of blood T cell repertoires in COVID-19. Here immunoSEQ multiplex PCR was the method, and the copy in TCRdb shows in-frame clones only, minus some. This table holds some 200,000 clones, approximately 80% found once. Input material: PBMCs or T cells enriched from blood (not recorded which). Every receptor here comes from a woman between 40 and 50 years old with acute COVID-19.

CDR3 nucleotide sequence: TGTGCCTGGAGTGTACATGCCACTGAAGCTTTCTTT. It translates to CAWSVHATEAFF. This rearrangement joins TRBV30 to TRBJ1-1; D not certain. CDR1 and CDR2 (germline): GTSNPN, SVGIG (reference sequence). This CDR3 contains 12 residues. The V end was cut by 0 bases, the J end by 4 bases, with 6 bases between.

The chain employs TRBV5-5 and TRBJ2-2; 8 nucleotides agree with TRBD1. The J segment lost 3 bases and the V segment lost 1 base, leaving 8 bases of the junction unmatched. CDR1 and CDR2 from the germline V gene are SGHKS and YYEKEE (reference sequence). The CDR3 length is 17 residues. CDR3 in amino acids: CASSLWPDREDTGELFF. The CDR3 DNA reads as TGTGCCAGCAGCTTGTGGCCGGACAGGGAGGACACCGGGGAGCTGTTTTTT.

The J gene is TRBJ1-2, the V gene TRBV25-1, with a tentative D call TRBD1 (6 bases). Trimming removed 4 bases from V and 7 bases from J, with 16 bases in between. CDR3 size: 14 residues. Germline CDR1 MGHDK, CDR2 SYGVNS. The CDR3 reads CASSGTGTSGGYTF. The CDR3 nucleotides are TGTGCCAGCAGTGGAACAGGGACCTCAGGTGGCTACACCTTC.

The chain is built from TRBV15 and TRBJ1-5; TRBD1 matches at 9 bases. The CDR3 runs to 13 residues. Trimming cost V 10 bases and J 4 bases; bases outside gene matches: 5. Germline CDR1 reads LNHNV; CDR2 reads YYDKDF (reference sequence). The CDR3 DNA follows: TGTGCCAGCTCGGGGACAGGGAATCAGCCCCAGCATTTT. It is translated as CASSGTGNQPQHF.

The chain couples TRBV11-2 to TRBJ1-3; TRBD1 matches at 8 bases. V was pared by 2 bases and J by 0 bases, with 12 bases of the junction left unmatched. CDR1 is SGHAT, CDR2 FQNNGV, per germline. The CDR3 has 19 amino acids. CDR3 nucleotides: TGTGCCAGCAGCTTAACAGGGGGGCCCCTTTTTAGCTCTGGAAACACCATATATTTT. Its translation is CASSLTGGPLFSSGNTIYF.

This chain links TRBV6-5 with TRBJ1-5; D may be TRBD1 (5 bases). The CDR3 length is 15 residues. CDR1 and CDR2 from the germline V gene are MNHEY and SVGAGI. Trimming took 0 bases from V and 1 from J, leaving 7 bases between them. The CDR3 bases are TGTGCCAGCAGTTACTCGAGACAGAGCAATCAGCCCCAGCATTTT. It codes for CASSYSRQSNQPQHF.

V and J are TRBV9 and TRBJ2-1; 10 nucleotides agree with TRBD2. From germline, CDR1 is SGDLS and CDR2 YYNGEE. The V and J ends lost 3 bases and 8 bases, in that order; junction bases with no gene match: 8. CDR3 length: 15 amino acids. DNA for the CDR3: TGTGCCAGCAGCGCCCCTAGCGGGAGTGACCATGAGCAGTTCTTC. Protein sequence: CASSAPSGSDHEQFF. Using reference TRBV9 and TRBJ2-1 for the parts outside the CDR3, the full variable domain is DSGVTQTPKHLITATGQRVTLRCSPRSGDLSVYWYQQSLDQGLQFLIQYYNGEERAKGNILERFSAQQFPDLHSELNLSSLELGDSALYFCASSAPSGSDHEQFFGPGTRLTVL.

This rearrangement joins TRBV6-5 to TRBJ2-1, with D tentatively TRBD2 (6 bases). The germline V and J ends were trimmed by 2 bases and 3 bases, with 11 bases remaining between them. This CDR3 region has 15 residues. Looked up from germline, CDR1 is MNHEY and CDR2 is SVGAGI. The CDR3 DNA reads TGTGCCAGCAGTTACGGTGCTAGCGACTACAATGAGCAGTTCTTC. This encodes CASSYGASDYNEQFF.

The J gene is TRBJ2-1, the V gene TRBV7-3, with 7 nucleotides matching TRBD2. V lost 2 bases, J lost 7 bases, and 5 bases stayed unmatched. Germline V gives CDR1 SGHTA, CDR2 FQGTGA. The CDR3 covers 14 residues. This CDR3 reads CASSLGASGNEQFF. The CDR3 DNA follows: TGTGCCAGCAGCTTAGGCGCTAGCGGTAATGAGCAGTTCTTC.

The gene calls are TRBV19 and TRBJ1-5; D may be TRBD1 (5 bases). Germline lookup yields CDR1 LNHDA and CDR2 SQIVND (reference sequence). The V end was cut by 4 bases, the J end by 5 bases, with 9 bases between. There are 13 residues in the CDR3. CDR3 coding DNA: TGTGCCAGTAGTAAGACAGCTGATCAGCCCCAGCATTTT. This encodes CASSKTADQPQHF.